The rows below give T cell receptor beta chains drawn from one sample of a study of blood T cell repertoires in COVID-19. Sequencing was performed with immunoSEQ multiplex PCR; in TCRdb, only in-frame clones are kept and a portion is missing. In the table there are around 300,000 clones, roughly 87% of which are singletons. Sequencing was carried out using peripheral blood. These receptors were collected from a middle-aged man with active or convalescent COVID-19. The CDR3 runs from the conserved cysteine through the conserved F or W. Fields, in order: J gene, D gene, clone size, V gene, CDR3 DNA, CDR3 protein. A D gene is named only where the DNA matches it firmly. Clone size is stated in some rows and not others, as once, few, many or a class when expanded.

>TRBJ1-1|NA|NA|TRBV12-3/TRBV12-4
TGTGCCAGCAGGCGCTTGAGCACTGAAGCTTTCTTT
CASRRLSTEAFF
>TRBJ1-1|TRBD1|NA|TRBV10-1
TGCGCCAGCACCGGACAGGGGAACACTGAAGCTTTCTTT
CASTGQGNTEAFF
>TRBJ2-3|NA|NA|TRBV2
TGTGCCAGCACCCTAGGGAGGGGGGGCACAGATACGCAGTATTTT
CASTLGRGGTDTQYF
>TRBJ1-2|NA|NA|TRBV25-1
TGTGCCAGCAGTGATACAGGCTATGGCTACACCTTC
CASSDTGYGYTF
>TRBJ2-3|NA|NA|TRBV2
TGTGCCAGCAGCTCACCCCCGAGGAGAGATACGCAGTATTTT
CASSSPPRRDTQYF
>TRBJ1-2|NA|NA|TRBV7-9
TGTGCCAGCAGCTCTACTGCTAACTATGGCTACACCTTC
CASSSTANYGYTF
>TRBJ2-1|TRBD1|NA|TRBV15
TGTGCCACCAGCAGAGGCGGGACAGGGGGTCGCAATGAGCAGTTCTTC
CATSRGGTGGRNEQFF
>TRBJ2-1|TRBD2|NA|TRBV7-2
TGTGCCAGCAGCTTATGGGGGAGGGCCTCTAACAATGAGCAGTTCTTC
CASSLWGRASNNEQFF
>TRBJ1-1|NA|NA|TRBV29-1
TGCAGCGTTCGGGTAGTCGGGGGGCAGAACACTGAAGCTTTCTTT
CSVRVVGGQNTEAFF
>TRBJ2-7|NA|NA|TRBV5-6
TGTGCCAGCAGGACAGGTCCAAGTAGCTCCTACGAGCAGTACTTC
CASRTGPSSSYEQYF
>TRBJ1-1|NA|NA|TRBV27
TGTGCCAGCAGTTTATTGGCAGGGGCGGACACTGAAGCTTTCTTT
CASSLLAGADTEAFF
>TRBJ2-3|NA|NA|TRBV29-1
TGCAGCGGGGAGACAGATACGCAGTATTTT
CSGETDTQYF
>TRBJ1-2|NA|NA|TRBV3-1/TRBV3-2
TGTGCCAGCAGCCAAGTGCAGGGTGAGGGCTACACCTTC
CASSQVQGEGYTF
>TRBJ2-3|TRBD2|NA|TRBV2
TGTGCCAGCAGGAGCTTGCGGGAGGGTACGACGCAGTATTTT
CASRSLREGTTQYF
>TRBJ1-1|NA|NA|TRBV27
TGTGCCAGCAGAGCCGGGAGGACTGAAGCTTTCTTT
CASRAGRTEAFF
>TRBJ1-5|TRBD1|NA|TRBV7-2
TGTGCCAGCAGTCTACAGGGGATGTACCAGCCCCAGCATTTT
CASSLQGMYQPQHF
>TRBJ2-3|TRBD2|NA|TRBV19
TGTGCCAGTAGTACTAGCGGGATAAGAGATACGCAGTATTTT
CASSTSGIRDTQYF
>TRBJ2-5|NA|NA|TRBV24-1
TGTGCCACCAGTGAACGGGAGAAAGAGACCCAGTACTTC
CATSEREKETQYF
>TRBJ2-3|NA|NA|TRBV5-1
TGCGCCAGCAGCTTGGCTTTGGGCACAATAAGTTCAGATACGCAGTATTTT
CASSLALGTISSDTQYF
>TRBJ2-5|TRBD2|NA|TRBV28
TGTGCCAGCAGACGGGGGGGTGAGACCCAGTACTTC
CASRRGGETQYF
>TRBJ1-5|NA|NA|TRBV28
TGTGCCAGCAGTTTCCTCCAGGTGGGCAATCAGCCCCAGCATTTT
CASSFLQVGNQPQHF
>TRBJ2-1|TRBD2|few|TRBV6-2/TRBV6-3
TGTGCCAGCAGCCCTCTTGGGACTAGTATGTACAATGAGCAGTTCTTC
CASSPLGTSMYNEQFF
>TRBJ1-2|NA|NA|TRBV2
TGTGCCAGCAGTCGGGACAATCTGGGAGGCTACACCTTC
CASSRDNLGGYTF
>TRBJ2-5|NA|few|TRBV21-1
TGTGCCAGCAGCAAAGTGCTAGGATCGTTAGAGACCCAGTACTTC
CASSKVLGSLETQYF
>TRBJ1-1|NA|NA|TRBV12-3/TRBV12-4
TGTGCCAGCAGTATTAAGCGCACTGAAGCTTTCTTT
CASSIKRTEAFF
>TRBJ2-7|NA|NA|TRBV6-5
TGTGCCAGCAGCACCGGACAGATCTTTCTGCGCGAGCAGTACTTC
CASSTGQIFLREQYF
>TRBJ2-3|TRBD2|NA|TRBV9
TGTGCCAGCAGCCGGGGACTAGCGGGAACAGATACGCAGTATTTT
CASSRGLAGTDTQYF
>TRBJ2-3|TRBD1|NA|TRBV10-3
TGTGCCATCAGTGAGCCCACAGGGGGCACGTCAAATTCCTATACAGATACGCAGTATTTT
CAISEPTGGTSNSYTDTQYF
>TRBJ2-1|TRBD2|few|TRBV11-2
TGTGCCAGCAGCTTAACTAGCGGGATTGGTGACAATGAGCAGTTCTTC
CASSLTSGIGDNEQFF
>TRBJ1-3|TRBD1|NA|TRBV20-1
TGCAGTGCTAGTAAAGGGACAGACACCATATATTTT
CSASKGTDTIYF
>TRBJ1-1|TRBD1|NA|TRBV6-5
TGTGCCAGCAGTCCTAAGACAGGGTCGGCCACTGAAGCTTTCTTT
CASSPKTGSATEAFF
>TRBJ2-3|TRBD2|NA|TRBV18
TGTGCCAGCTCACCGCGGACTAGCGGGGCCGTCACAGATACGCAGTATTTT
CASSPRTSGAVTDTQYF
>TRBJ2-1|TRBD1|NA|TRBV7-6
TGTGCCAGCAGCTTAGGTCAGGGGGCGTACAATGAGCAGTTCTTC
CASSLGQGAYNEQFF
>TRBJ1-2|TRBD1|NA|TRBV28
TGTGCCAGCAGTTTAGGGACAGGGGATGGAGGCTACACCTTC
CASSLGTGDGGYTF
>TRBJ2-1|NA|NA|TRBV4-2
TGTGCCAGCAGCCATCCCGGCGGGAACAATGAGCAGTTCTTC
CASSHPGGNNEQFF
>TRBJ1-5|NA|once|TRBV19
TGTGCCAGTAGTATAGTAGGGGGGGCGCGGAGCAATCAGCCCCAGCATTTT
CASSIVGGARSNQPQHF
>TRBJ2-3|TRBD2|NA|TRBV7-2
TGTGCCAGCAGCCCTAGGGCTAGCGGGGGTAGCACAGATACGCAGTATTTT
CASSPRASGGSTDTQYF
>TRBJ1-5|NA|NA|TRBV6-1
TGTGCCAGCAGTGAAGGGTCAGGGGGCAATCAGCCCCAGCATTTT
CASSEGSGGNQPQHF
>TRBJ1-1|NA|NA|TRBV2
TGTGCCAGCTCCCTCGACACTGAAGCTTTCTTT
CASSLDTEAFF
>TRBJ1-6|TRBD1|NA|TRBV28
TGTGCCAGCAGCCCGACTTCCGGGACAGGAAATTCACCCCTCCACTTT
CASSPTSGTGNSPLHF
>TRBJ1-1|NA|few|TRBV5-4
TGTGCCAGCAGCTCATATCTGGACAGTGAAGCTTTCTTT
CASSSYLDSEAFF
>TRBJ2-1|TRBD1|NA|TRBV9
TGTGCCAGCAGCGTACGCTTTACAGGGGCCTACAATGAGCAGTTCTTC
CASSVRFTGAYNEQFF
>TRBJ1-3|NA|NA|TRBV28
TGTGCCAGCAGTTTGTGGCAGGGTGGAAACACCATATATTTT
CASSLWQGGNTIYF
>TRBJ1-2|NA|NA|TRBV11-2
TGTGCCAGCAGCTCTGGGCCTAACTATGGCTACACCTTC
CASSSGPNYGYTF
>TRBJ1-4|TRBD1|NA|TRBV18
TGTGCCAGCTCACCACGACAGGGGGCCACTAATGAAAAACTGTTTTTT
CASSPRQGATNEKLFF
>TRBJ1-2|NA|few|TRBV6-1
TGTGCCAGCAGTGAATTTGCAACAGCCCCTACTTACGGCTACACCTTC
CASSEFATAPTYGYTF
>TRBJ1-1|NA|NA|TRBV15
TGTGCCACCAGCAGAGAACGGGGGGCGCCCACTGAAGCTTTCTTT
CATSRERGAPTEAFF
>TRBJ1-2|NA|NA|TRBV5-1
TGCGCCAGCAGCCCGGGTGTCGGGGTTGGCGGCTACACCTTC
CASSPGVGVGGYTF
>TRBJ2-5|NA|NA|TRBV5-6
TGTGCCAGCAGCTTGGGTAGCGAGAAAGAGACCCAGTACTTC
CASSLGSEKETQYF
>TRBJ2-2|TRBD2|NA|TRBV9
TGTGCCAGCAGCGTCACTAGCGGGCGGAACACCGGGGAGCTGTTTTTT
CASSVTSGRNTGELFF
>TRBJ2-7|TRBD1|NA|TRBV11-2
TGTGCCAGCAGCGCAGACAGGGGCTACGAGCAGTACTTC
CASSADRGYEQYF
>TRBJ1-2|NA|NA|TRBV7-9
TGTGCCAGCAGCCCTCCAGGGGACTATGGCTACACCTTC
CASSPPGDYGYTF
>TRBJ2-7|TRBD1|NA|TRBV7-8
TGTGCCACCACCCCTCGGGACAGGGCCTACGAGCAGTACTTC
CATTPRDRAYEQYF
>TRBJ2-5|NA|NA|TRBV18
TGTGCCAGCTCACGTGGGGGGCAAGAGACCCAGTACTTC
CASSRGGQETQYF
>TRBJ2-3|TRBD2|NA|TRBV6-2/TRBV6-3
TGTGCCAGCAGTTACCCTTGGCGGGGGGGTTCCGTGTATACGCAGTATTTT
CASSYPWRGGSVYTQYF